This record covers a single T cell receptor (beta chain). This receptor's antigen is unknown. The sample holds no much larger clone one base away, and base qualities are not on file. This entry is derived from a study of T-cell reconstitution after alpha-beta-depleted transplantation in children (dated by TCRdb to 2016 to 2017). In the study overall: T-cell immune reconstitution after TCRalphabeta/CD19-depleted allogeneic hematopoietic cell transplantation in children was quantitatively tracked in the study by means of TCR repertoire profiling. Results the study describes overall, beyond this receptor: In some patients, high TCRbeta diversity at day 60 was attributed to recipient T cells and intrathymic progenitors that had survived conditioning. The frequencies of hyperexpanded clones fell over the following months, and after one year, T-cell counts and TCRbeta diversity were mostly attributed to newly produced T cells. Apparently early alphabetaT-cell count recovery about two months after transplant reportedly relied on only several hundred rapidly expanded clones derived from non-depleted graft cells.

CDR1 and CDR2 are read off the germline V gene (reference sequence) as DFQATT and SNEGSKA. The CDR3 spans 14 residues, from the cysteine through the phenylalanine. Left in the record is the CDR3 DNA by itself, 42 bases read in frame from the first base. V and J are trimmed by 5 bases and 7 bases, and the gene matches miss 10 bases of the junction. The library was produced with PCR. Reads for this sample came from an Illumina HiSeq 2500. TCR library preparation used molecular barcoding, with unique molecular identifiers applied to normalize quantification of the TCRbeta repertoire. TCRdb applied fastp at Q25 and MiXCR to the public reads, then kept only in-frame beta chains. Each CDR3 protein gets just one entry, which takes the most common genes and DNA from the rows behind it. This sample lists a few hundred thousand distinct CDR3 sequences; 25% to 30% were detected once. The top ten hold approximately 33% of the sample.

Read against the paper, the sample's treatment or condition label means: allogeneic hematopoietic cell transplantation with graft depleted of TCRalphabeta T cells and CD19 B cells. TCRalphabeta/CD19-depleted allogeneic hematopoietic cell grafts were given to the transplant recipients, all of whom were children. The chain employs TRBV20-1 and TRBJ2-1; 8 middle bases align to TRBD2. The material was PBMCs, obtained before TCRalphabeta/CD19-depleted stem cell transplant. The TCR originated in a boy under two years old with Wiskott-Aldrich syndrome, due to receive a stem cell transplant. For the CDR3, the sequence is CSAGIAGFSNEQFF. The base sequence is TGCAGTGCTGGAATAGCGGGGTTTTCGAATGAGCAGTTCTTC.